The 32 T cell receptor beta chains below all came from one sample that was sequenced in a study of blood T cell repertoires in COVID-19. Measured with immunoSEQ multiplex PCR; TCRdb has only the in-frame clones, and not every one. The data contain 150,000 to 200,000 clones, 87% of them singletons. Sequenced input: peripheral blood. Receptor source: a man between 60 and 75 years old with active or convalescent COVID-19.

This chain uses TRBV6-1 with TRBJ1-3; 9 nucleotides align to TRBD1. This CDR3 is built from 16 residues. Trimming at V came to 4 bases and at J to 0 bases, leaving 4 bases not matched to a gene. CDR1 is MNHNS and CDR2 is SASEGT in the germline V gene. CDR3 protein: CASSGSTGGSGNTIYF. In DNA form, the CDR3 reads TGTGCCAGCAGTGGATCGACAGGGGGCTCTGGAAACACCATATATTTT.

This clone was detected a few times. This chain joins TRBV25-1 and TRBJ2-1; the match to TRBD1 covers 9 bases. The germline V gene has CDR1 MGHDK and CDR2 SYGVNS. This CDR3 region has 14 residues. With 1 base clipped from V and 9 bases from J, the junction kept 4 bases outside the gene matches. The CDR3 DNA reads TGTGCCAGCAGTGAATTGGACAGGGGCAGTGAGCAGTTCTTC. This codes for CASSELDRGSEQFF.

The chain carries TRBV9 and TRBJ2-6; 7 positions match TRBD1. The junction had 6 bases not matched to a gene; V was cut back by 3 bases and J by 0 bases. Germline V gene data show CDR1 as SGDLS and CDR2 as YYNGEE. This CDR3 has 17 amino acids. CDR3 nucleotides: TGTGCCAGCAGCGCGACAGGGAGTACCTCTGGGGCCAACGTCCTGACTTTC. Translated, it gives CASSATGSTSGANVLTF.

The chain uses TRBV29-1 and TRBJ2-1; 7 bases align to TRBD1. V gave up 7 bases and J gave up 6 bases; unmatched junction bases: 12. This CDR3 spans 14 amino acids. Germline-derived CDR1 and CDR2 are SQVTM and ANQGSEA. CDR3 protein: CSARGQGRGNEQFF. In nucleotides, the CDR3 is TGCAGCGCGAGGGGGCAGGGAAGGGGCAATGAGCAGTTCTTC.

This clone was seen only once. The chain carries TRBV28 and TRBJ1-2, with a tentative D call TRBD1 (5 bases). Per germline, CDR1 MDHEN and CDR2 SYDVKM. This CDR3 contains 15 residues. The V end lost 4 bases, the J end lost 6 bases, and 18 bases lay between the germline ends. CDR3 sequence (DNA): TGTGCCAGCAGTTCCCGGGTCAGGGCAAGGAATGGCTACACCTTC. Amino acid sequence: CASSSRVRARNGYTF.

The chain combines TRBV6-1 with TRBJ1-6; 7 bases are a match to TRBD1. The germline V gene has CDR1 MNHNS and CDR2 SASEGT. V was clipped by 1 base and J by 10 bases; unmatched bases: 4. The CDR3 is made up of 14 amino acids. The CDR3 reads CASSEEGGSSPLHF. As DNA, the CDR3 is TGTGCCAGCAGTGAAGAAGGGGGCAGCTCACCCCTCCACTTT.

This sequence joins TRBV5-1 and TRBJ2-2; the match to TRBD1 covers 9 bases. J lost 5 bases, V lost 7 bases, and 9 bases had no gene match. Germline loops: CDR1 SGHRS, CDR2 YFSETQ. This CDR3 region has 15 residues. This chain's CDR3 is CASAGETGGTGELFF. The DNA for the CDR3 is TGCGCCAGCGCTGGGGAGACAGGGGGAACCGGGGAGCTGTTTTTT.

This chain joins TRBV2 and TRBJ2-3; D possibly corresponds to TRBD2 (5 bases). In germline, CDR1 is SNHLY, CDR2 FYNNEI. The CDR3 has 14 residues. V shed 8 bases and J shed 3 bases, with 15 bases lying between them. This chain's CDR3 is CASSEPGSTDTQYF. The DNA of the CDR3 is TGTGCCAGCTCTGAGCCGGGGTCTACAGATACGCAGTATTTT.

V usage is TRBV7-9 and J usage is TRBJ2-7, with TRBD2 as a possible D gene (7 bases). Germline CDR1 reads SEHNR; CDR2 reads FQNEAQ (reference sequence). Trimming stripped 3 bases from V and 2 bases from J, with 14 bases between. The CDR3 runs 15 residues. CDR3 protein: CASSFSSGGPYEQYF. The CDR3 DNA reads as TGTGCCAGCAGCTTCTCGTCCGGGGGGCCCTACGAGCAGTACTTC.

The chain links TRBV5-1 to TRBJ1-6; D remains ambiguous. The CDR3 spans 13 residues. Trimming took off 4 bases at V and 12 bases at J, with 14 bases between the two ends. CDR1 SGHRS and CDR2 YFSETQ come from the germline V gene. Here the CDR3 DNA reads TGCGCCAGCAGCCCGGTCCGGGGAGAACCCCTCCACTTT. Translated: CASSPVRGEPLHF.

V and J are TRBV2 and TRBJ1-2, with D possibly being TRBD1 (6 bases). Between the trimmed V and J ends, which lost 6 bases and 7 bases, there was a span of 15 bases. CDR3 length equals 13 residues. Germline loops: CDR1 SNHLY, CDR2 FYNNEI. The CDR3 DNA is TGTGCCAGCAGCGAACAGGGTGTTGGTGGCTACACCTTC. Amino acids: CASSEQGVGGYTF.

This chain joins TRBV5-1 and TRBJ2-3, with 9 positions matching TRBD2. The CDR3 loop spans 14 amino acids. Germline CDR1 and CDR2: SGHRS and YFSETQ. J gave up 4 bases and V 0 bases, and 0 bases lay outside the gene matches. DNA for the CDR3: TGCGCCAGCAGCTTGGGCGGGGGGGCAGATACGCAGTATTTT. Encoded protein: CASSLGGGADTQYF.

This clone was detected only once. V gene TRBV6-1 combines with J gene TRBJ1-5; no clear D. The CDR3 is 19 amino acids. CDR1 and CDR2 from the germline V gene are MNHNS and SASEGT. V was cut by 1 base and J by 0 bases, with 19 bases left in between. The CDR3 here is CASSEGSWVGRGSNQPQHF. The CDR3 nucleotides are TGTGCCAGCAGTGAAGGAAGTTGGGTAGGTCGAGGTAGCAATCAGCCCCAGCATTTT.

The CDR3 bases are TGTGCCAGCAGCTCGTACAAGAACACTGAAGCTTTCTTT. Protein: CASSSYKNTEAFF. The chain has TRBV5-4 and TRBJ1-1; D call uncertain. Germline V gene lookup returns CDR1 SGHNT and CDR2 YYREEE (reference sequence). With 3 bases removed from V and 1 base from J, the gap between germline ends came to 7 bases. CDR3 length: 13 residues.

The chain couples TRBV6-5 to TRBJ1-2; D is perhaps TRBD1 (6 bases). This CDR3 is built from 13 residues. Germline V gene data show CDR1 as MNHEY and CDR2 as SVGAGI. The V end lost 4 bases, the J end lost 4 bases, and 10 bases lay between the germline ends. The CDR3 protein is CASSLGDTYGYTF. DNA of the CDR3: TGTGCCAGCAGTTTGGGGGACACCTATGGCTACACCTTC.

The V call is TRBV5-1, the J call TRBJ1-6; 8 bases fit TRBD1. The CDR3 extends over 17 amino acids. Germline V gene lookup returns CDR1 SGHRS and CDR2 YFSETQ. The J segment lost 0 bases and the V segment lost 4 bases, leaving 6 bases of the junction unmatched. CDR3 nucleotides: TGCGCCAGCAGCGACGGACAGGGAGGCTCCTATAATTCACCCCTCCACTTT. It translates to CASSDGQGGSYNSPLHF.

The CDR3 sequence is CATSDLPSGTGGRSDTQYF. DNA for the CDR3: TGTGCCACCAGTGATTTGCCCTCCGGGACAGGGGGCAGGTCAGATACGCAGTATTTT. The chain combines TRBV24-1 with TRBJ2-3; 12 nucleotides agree with TRBD1. The CDR3 extends over 19 amino acids. The germline CDR1 and CDR2 sequences are KGHDR and SFDVKD. The J segment lost 4 bases and the V segment lost 0 bases, leaving 10 bases of the junction unmatched.

This clone was observed a handful of times. The CDR3 region is CASSLGAGEYEQYF. The CDR3 region has the DNA TGTGCCAGCAGCTTGGGCGCAGGGGAGTACGAGCAGTACTTC. This chain joins TRBV5-5 and TRBJ2-7; weak D call: TRBD1 (6 bases). The germline CDR1 and CDR2 sequences are SGHKS and YYEKEE (reference sequence). The V gene lost 0 bases and the J gene lost 4 bases, with 11 bases spanning the gap. The CDR3 sequence is 14 residues long.

This clone was observed a single time. The CDR3 region is CASRHSQQPLMDGYTF. CDR3 in DNA: TGTGCCAGCAGACACAGCCAGCAGCCTCTCATGGATGGCTACACCTTC. The genes are TRBV14 and TRBJ1-2; D uncertain. This CDR3 spans 16 amino acids. The germline V gene encodes CDR1 SGHDN and CDR2 FVKESK. The germline V and J ends were trimmed by 6 bases and 6 bases, with 23 bases remaining between them.

The chain links TRBV9 to TRBJ2-7; TRBD1 might be the D (6 bases). The CDR3 covers 14 residues. Between the trimmed V and J ends, which lost 3 bases and 0 bases, there was a span of 10 bases. Germline V CDR1 and CDR2: SGDLS, YYNGEE. CDR3 DNA sequence: TGTGCCAGCAGCGCTACAGGGAACTCCTACGAGCAGTACTTC. This codes for CASSATGNSYEQYF.

The chain is built from TRBV5-1 and TRBJ2-3, with no clear D. Germline V gives CDR1 SGHRS, CDR2 YFSETQ. The CDR3 contains 13 residues. V shed 4 bases and J shed 1 base, with 7 bases lying between them. The CDR3 nucleotides are TGCGCCAGCAGCCTTAGAGGCACAGATACGCAGTATTTT. Translation: CASSLRGTDTQYF.

This rearrangement joins TRBV3-1 (or the pseudogene TRBV3-2) to TRBJ2-3, with 9 bases matching TRBD2. Germline CDR1 reads LGHDT; CDR2 reads YNNKEL (reference sequence). The CDR3 runs to 16 residues. The V segment lost 3 bases and the J segment 5 bases; nucleotides outside the gene matches: 9. The CDR3 is CASSQWRGGVEDTQYF. In DNA form, the CDR3 reads TGTGCCAGCAGCCAGTGGCGGGGGGGCGTAGAAGATACGCAGTATTTT.

The chain links TRBV11-2 to TRBJ2-2; 7 bases map to TRBD2. Trimming at V came to 4 bases and at J to 7 bases, leaving 12 bases not matched to a gene. The CDR3 contains 16 residues. Germline-derived CDR1 and CDR2 are SGHAT and FQNNGV. The CDR3 loop reads CASSWEGTFSGGELFF. The CDR3 region has the DNA TGTGCCAGCAGCTGGGAGGGGACCTTTAGTGGCGGGGAGCTGTTTTTT.

The chain employs TRBV7-8 and TRBJ2-7, with D possibly TRBD1 on 6 matching bases. CDR1 and CDR2 (germline): SGHVS, FQNEAQ. The V end lost 1 base, the J end lost 0 bases, and 13 bases lay between the germline ends. The CDR3 is 16 amino acids. CDR3 region: CASSLVGQGNSYEQYF. The DNA for the CDR3 is TGTGCCAGCAGCTTAGTAGGTCAGGGGAACTCCTACGAGCAGTACTTC. The full variable domain, with the rest looked up from reference TRBV7-8 and TRBJ2-7, is GAGVSQSPRYKVAKRGQDVALRCDPISGHVSLFWYQQALGQGPEFLTYFQNEAQLDKSGLPSDRFFAERPEGSVSTLKIQRTQQEDSAVYLCASSLVGQGNSYEQYFGPGTRLTVT.

The rearrangement links TRBV7-3 to TRBJ2-1, with 11 bases aligning to TRBD2. Germline V gives CDR1 SGHTA, CDR2 FQGTGA. The J segment lost 3 bases and the V segment lost 3 bases, leaving 1 base of the junction unmatched. The CDR3 extends over 15 amino acids. CDR3 in amino acids: CASSFGLAGYNEQFF. CDR3 DNA: TGTGCCAGCAGCTTCGGACTAGCGGGCTACAATGAGCAGTTCTTC. Filled out from reference TRBV7-3 and TRBJ2-1, the complete variable domain reads GAGVSQTPSNKVTEKGKYVELRCDPISGHTALYWYRQSLGQGPEFLIYFQGTGAADDSGLPNDRFFAVRPEGSVSTLKIQRTERGDSAVYLCASSFGLAGYNEQFFGPGTRLTVL.

The rearrangement uses TRBV29-1 and TRBJ2-1; 7 nucleotides line up with TRBD1. J was trimmed by 4 bases and V by 7 bases; bases with no gene match: 13. CDR3 length: 15 amino acids. Germline assignment: CDR1 SQVTM and CDR2 ANQGSEA. CDR3 sequence reads: CSAPTGTEPYNEQFF. CDR3 in DNA: TGCAGCGCCCCGACCGGGACAGAGCCTTACAATGAGCAGTTCTTC.

The chain uses TRBV21-1 and TRBJ2-7; the table's TRBD1 call for D was not verified on the DNA. TRBV21-1 is flagged as a pseudogene. This CDR3 spans 16 amino acids. As DNA, the CDR3 is TGTGCCAGCAGCAAAGAAAGTAGACAGGGGGCTGGCGAGCAGTACTTC. This gives the protein CASSKESRQGAGEQYF.

The rearrangement joins TRBV11-1 to TRBJ1-2; a weak D match, TRBD1 (5 bases). The CDR3 is 14 residues long. With 6 bases removed from V and 3 bases from J, the gap between germline ends came to 14 bases. The V gene's germline CDR1 is SGHAT and CDR2 FQDESV (reference sequence). The CDR3 here is CASSKRDSDYGYTF. CDR3 DNA: TGTGCCAGCAGTAAACGGGACTCAGACTATGGCTACACCTTC.

J is TRBJ2-7 and V is TRBV7-3, with 8 bases aligning to TRBD2. Trimming removed 3 bases from V and 3 bases from J; junction bases left unmatched: 4. The CDR3 sequence is 14 residues long. In germline, CDR1 is SGHTA, CDR2 FQGTGA. The CDR3 sequence is CASSLGGLGYEQYF. In DNA form, the CDR3 reads TGTGCCAGCAGCTTGGGGGGACTAGGCTACGAGCAGTACTTC.

This clone was seen only once. The V call is TRBV3-1 (or the pseudogene TRBV3-2), the J call TRBJ2-2; tentatively, D is TRBD2 (6 bases). Germline V gene data show CDR1 as LGHDT and CDR2 as YNNKEL (reference sequence). Trimming shortened V by 0 bases and J by 3 bases, and 11 bases separated the two germline ends. The CDR3 has 16 residues. The CDR3 DNA sequence: TGTGCCAGCAGCCAAGATCAAACTAGCTACACCGGGGAGCTGTTTTTT. Translating it yields CASSQDQTSYTGELFF.

The gene calls are TRBV5-4 and TRBJ2-1, with 9 positions matching TRBD2. V shed 0 bases, J shed 5 bases, and the junction held 6 bases outside the gene matches. Germline CDR1 SGHNT, CDR2 YYREEE (reference sequence). This CDR3 has 16 amino acids. The CDR3 coding sequence is TGTGCCAGCAGCTTGGGAGGGTCTAGCGGGAACAATGAGCAGTTCTTC. Translating it yields CASSLGGSSGNNEQFF.

This clone has a count of ten or more. The chain has TRBV6-5 and TRBJ2-3; 8 bases are a match to TRBD1. V lost 8 bases and J lost 4; bases outside the gene matches: 11. This CDR3 spans 15 amino acids. Germline CDR1 reads MNHEY; CDR2 reads SVGAGI. The CDR3 loop is CASGRGQGGPDTQYF. The CDR3 coding sequence is TGTGCCAGCGGAAGAGGACAGGGCGGACCAGATACGCAGTATTTT.